Below are 29 T cell receptor beta chains sequenced from a single sample in a study of spatial heterogeneity in lung cancer (dated by TCRdb to about 2019). Overall study results and their limits: A correlation was observed between the number of expanded intratumoral alpha and beta TCRs and the tumor nonsynonymous mutation count.

This specimen's time point label, interpreted: sample taken at primary tumor resection. Preparation of the library involved 5' RACE. TCRdb lists the instrument as NextSeq 500. TCRdb reprocessing: public reads trimmed at Q25 with fastp, clones called with MiXCR, in-frame beta chains kept. Entries are consolidated by CDR3 protein sequence, retaining the most common genes and DNA. This sample comprises 20,000 or so distinct CDR3 sequences, around 6.9% of them detected only once. The ten largest account for 3.7% of the sample. These receptors have no known antigen. The sequences come from lung tumor tissue, collected at surgery. The receptor source for this set is a female donor with early-stage non-small cell lung cancer.

Ten or more counts support this clonotype. The chain combines TRBV7-9 with TRBJ2-3; D is undetermined. Looked up from germline, CDR1 is SEHNR and CDR2 is FQNEAQ (reference sequence). This CDR3 comprises 15 residues. The V end lost 3 bases, the J end lost 2 bases, and 12 bases lay between the germline ends. The CDR3 is CASSLASPPTDTQYF. The CDR3, as DNA: TGTGCCAGCAGCTTGGCCTCCCCCCCCACAGATACGCAGTATTTT.

This clonotype was detected ten times or more. The V gene is TRBV20-1, the J gene TRBJ2-7, with TRBD1 identical over 9 bases. The junction had 5 bases not matched to a gene; V was cut back by 2 bases and J by 3 bases. The germline V gene has CDR1 DFQATT and CDR2 SNEGSKA (reference sequence). This CDR3 region has 14 residues. Here the CDR3 DNA reads TGCAGTGCTAGAAGGACAGGGGTCCGCTACGAGCAGTACTTC. Translating it yields CSARRTGVRYEQYF.

This clonotype was observed many times. This chain joins TRBV28 and TRBJ1-1, with no clear D. The CDR3 contains 16 residues. V lost 4 bases to trimming and J lost 0 bases, with 15 bases between them. Germline CDR1 is MDHEN and CDR2 is SYDVKM. The DNA for the CDR3 is TGTGCCAGCAGTTCACCCGCGTCATCAATGAACACTGAAGCTTTCTTT. Translated, it gives CASSSPASSMNTEAFF.

The chain employs TRBV20-1 and TRBJ2-3; D is perhaps TRBD1 (6 bases). The V and J ends lost 0 bases and 5 bases respectively, with 15 bases between them. The CDR3 runs to 15 residues. Germline V gives CDR1 DFQATT, CDR2 SNEGSKA (reference sequence). The CDR3 DNA reads as TGCAGTGCTAGAGATCGGCGGAAGGGGGTAGATACGCAGTATTTT. Translating it yields CSARDRRKGVDTQYF.

This clonotype was seen ten or more times. The CDR3 bases are TGTGCCAGCAGTCTACAGGGGTCCCCCTACGAGCAGTACTTC. Encoded protein: CASSLQGSPYEQYF. The rearrangement uses TRBV7-9 and TRBJ2-7; 7 positions match TRBD1. The trim removed 6 bases at V and 2 bases at J, leaving 7 bases unmatched. Germline assignment: CDR1 SEHNR and CDR2 FQNEAQ (reference sequence). The CDR3 has 14 amino acids.

The table lists this clonotype with many counts. This chain uses TRBV18 with TRBJ2-5; unclear D gene. Germline lookup yields CDR1 KGHSH and CDR2 LQKENI. Trimming took 0 bases from V and 0 from J, leaving 5 bases between them. The CDR3 covers 14 residues. This CDR3 is CASSPPQYQETQYF. For the CDR3, the DNA is TGTGCCAGCTCACCACCCCAGTACCAAGAGACCCAGTACTTC.

This clonotype has ten or more counts. The chain carries TRBV29-1 and TRBJ2-5; TRBD2 matches 10 bases. V gave up 7 bases and J gave up 6 bases; unmatched junction bases: 8. The CDR3 consists of 13 residues. Germline values: CDR1 SQVTM, CDR2 ANQGSEA. The CDR3 bases are TGCAGCGCTGGGACTAGCGAGGGTCAGACCCAGTACTTC. This codes for CSAGTSEGQTQYF.

This chain joins TRBV5-1 and TRBJ2-1; the D call may be TRBD1 or TRBD2 (5 bases each). The CDR3 covers 15 residues. Germline CDR1 SGHRS, CDR2 YFSETQ. Trimming stripped 0 bases from V and 7 bases from J, with 14 bases between. The CDR3 loop is CASSLVGTLSNEQFF. The CDR3 nucleotides read TGCGCCAGCAGCTTGGTAGGGACCCTGAGTAATGAGCAGTTCTTC.

The chain couples TRBV5-1 to TRBJ2-3; D perhaps matches TRBD1 (6 bases). V was shortened by 4 bases and J by 0 bases, with 12 bases between the two germline ends. CDR1 is SGHRS, CDR2 YFSETQ, per germline. This CDR3 has 15 amino acids. The DNA for the CDR3 is TGCGCCAGCAGCCCCAGGGGCCCTAGCACAGATACGCAGTATTTT. Translation: CASSPRGPSTDTQYF.

This clonotype was detected many times. The chain joins TRBV28 to TRBJ2-2, with 7 bases that match TRBD1. The germline V gene has CDR1 MDHEN and CDR2 SYDVKM. This CDR3 has 15 amino acids. V was pared by 2 bases and J by 1 base, with 1 base of the junction left unmatched. In DNA, the CDR3 is TGTGCCAGCAGTTTAGGGACAGTGAACACCGGGGAGCTGTTTTTT. It encodes CASSLGTVNTGELFF. Based on the CDR3 plus reference TRBV28 and TRBJ2-2, the full variable domain is DVKVTQSSRYLVKRTGEKVFLECVQDMDHENMFWYRQDPGLGLRLIYFSYDVKMKEKGDIPEGYSVSREKKERFSLILESASTNQTSMYLCASSLGTVNTGELFFGEGSRLTVL.

This clonotype was seen at least ten times. The CDR3, as DNA: TGTGCCAGCAGTGAATCGAGACAGGGGGCAGGCGAGCAGTACTTC. Amino acid sequence: CASSESRQGAGEQYF. The chain couples TRBV25-1 to TRBJ2-7; 10 bases align to TRBD1. V trimming: 1 base; J trimming: 6 bases; junction bases outside the gene matches: 6. This CDR3 comprises 15 residues. Germline V gene sequence: CDR1 MGHDK, CDR2 SYGVNS.

Many counts were recorded for this clonotype. The rearrangement joins TRBV7-2 to TRBJ2-3; D gene unclear. Germline lookup yields CDR1 SGHTA and CDR2 FQGNSA. V lost 5 bases and J lost 2, with 11 bases in between. CDR3 length: 14 residues. CDR3 DNA: TGTGCCAGCAGCCCCCGGTGGGCCACAGATACGCAGTATTTT. This sequence encodes CASSPRWATDTQYF.

As to this clonotype: It may be a read error: a sequence one base away is much more abundant. The J gene is TRBJ2-3, the V gene TRBV7-2; D is possibly TRBD2 (6 bases). V was pared by 3 bases and J by 5 bases, with 9 bases between. The V gene's germline CDR1 is SGHTA and CDR2 FQGNSA. The CDR3 runs to 13 residues. The CDR3 DNA follows: TGTGCCAGCAGCTTCGGGGGTAGAGATACGCAGTATTTT. This gives the protein CASSFGGRDTQYF. The whole variable domain, remainder taken from reference TRBV7-2 and TRBJ2-3, is GAGVSQSPSNKVTEKGKDVELRCDPISGHTALYWYRQSLGQGLEFLIYFQGNSAPDKSGLPSDRFSAERTGGSVSTLTIQRTQQEDSAVYLCASSFGGRDTQYFGPGTRLTVL.

Many counts were recorded for this clonotype. At one end, the junction sequence differs from germline, possibly due to a read error. The J gene is TRBJ1-1, the V gene TRBV20-1, with D tentatively TRBD1 (5 bases). The CDR3 loop spans 13 amino acids. Germline values: CDR1 DFQATT, CDR2 SNEGSKA (reference sequence). The DNA of the CDR3 is TGCAGTGCTCCCTCGGGTGTGGACACTGAAGCCTTCTTT. Translation: CSAPSGVDTEAFF.

This clonotype was observed at least ten times. This rearrangement joins TRBV5-1 to TRBJ2-1; D is ambiguous. CDR3 length equals 13 residues. V was clipped by 1 base and J by 6 bases, with 8 bases between them. Per germline, CDR1 SGHRS and CDR2 YFSETQ. The chain's CDR3 is CASSLIAANEQFF. The CDR3 nucleotides read TGCGCCAGCAGCTTGATAGCAGCCAATGAGCAGTTCTTC.

The V call is TRBV5-4, the J call TRBJ2-5, with D possibly being TRBD1 or TRBD2 (5 bases each). The CDR3 consists of 15 residues. The germline V and J ends were trimmed by 0 bases and 3 bases, with 12 bases remaining between them. Per germline, CDR1 SGHNT and CDR2 YYREEE (reference sequence). DNA for the CDR3: TGTGCCAGCAGCTTGGAGGGACCTGGGGAAGAGACCCAGTACTTC. Residues: CASSLEGPGEETQYF.

Only one count was recorded for this clonotype. V is TRBV6-1 and J is TRBJ2-1, with D tentatively TRBD2 (5 bases). CDR3 length: 16 amino acids. V was pared by 6 bases and J by 0 bases, with 15 bases between. Germline CDR1 reads MNHNS; CDR2 reads SASEGT. CDR3 nucleotides: TGTGCCAGCAGGAGGGCCTATTTTAGCTCCTACAATGAGCAGTTCTTC. Protein product: CASRRAYFSSYNEQFF.

Only a few counts were recorded for this clonotype. The V call is TRBV28, the J call TRBJ2-1; 11 bases align to TRBD1. The length of the CDR3 is 15 residues. The J segment lost 6 bases and the V segment lost 6 bases, leaving 7 bases of the junction unmatched. Germline V CDR1 and CDR2: MDHEN, SYDVKM. As DNA, the CDR3 is TGTGCCAGCAGCGGGACAGGGGGATTTTTCAATGAGCAGTTCTTC. This sequence encodes CASSGTGGFFNEQFF.

There are many counts of this clonotype. The chain links TRBV20-1 to TRBJ2-3; 9 bases are a match to TRBD1. V was pared by 6 bases and J by 3 bases, with 4 bases of the junction left unmatched. This CDR3 spans 13 amino acids. In germline, CDR1 is DFQATT, CDR2 SNEGSKA (reference sequence). CDR3 coding DNA: TGCAGTGCCCAGGACAGGGGAACAGATACGCAGTATTTT. Translating gives CSAQDRGTDTQYF.

This clonotype was observed many times. The chain links TRBV29-1 to TRBJ1-4, with a tentative D call TRBD1 (6 bases). Germline values: CDR1 SQVTM, CDR2 ANQGSEA. The CDR3 has 13 residues. V lost 4 bases and J 9 bases, leaving 15 bases between the germline ends. The CDR3 nucleotides read TGCAGCGTTGGAACAGGGACTAGCAAAAAACTGTTTTTT. Amino acid sequence: CSVGTGTSKKLFF.

This clonotype has ten or more counts. This chain links TRBV28 with TRBJ2-7, with 14 bases fitting TRBD2. Germline CDR1 and CDR2: MDHEN and SYDVKM. Unmatched junction bases numbered 5, after V lost 6 bases and J lost 7 bases. The CDR3 extends over 14 amino acids. The CDR3 reads CASRTSGRAMEQYF. DNA of the CDR3: TGTGCCAGCAGGACTAGCGGGAGGGCGATGGAGCAGTACTTC.

Ten or more counts support this clonotype. V usage is TRBV29-1 and J usage is TRBJ2-3, with 10 nucleotides matching TRBD1. The junction had 4 bases not matched to a gene; V was cut back by 7 bases and J by 3 bases. The CDR3 extends over 13 amino acids. The germline V gene has CDR1 SQVTM and CDR2 ANQGSEA. The CDR3: CSGRTGGTDTQYF. CDR3 sequence (DNA): TGCAGCGGTCGGACAGGGGGTACAGATACGCAGTATTTT.

This clonotype was recorded many times. This CDR3 reads CASSQDSSGNTIYF. The CDR3 DNA reads TGTGCCAGCAGCCAAGATTCGTCTGGAAACACCATATATTTT. The chain employs TRBV14 and TRBJ1-3; D not certain. CDR3 length: 14 amino acids. Trimming removed 0 bases at V and 1 base at J, with 4 bases between. Germline V gene sequence: CDR1 SGHDN, CDR2 FVKESK.

This clonotype was observed a handful of times. The chain uses TRBV20-1 and TRBJ2-2; 12 bases map to TRBD2. CDR3 size: 14 residues. Germline CDR1 is DFQATT and CDR2 is SNEGSKA (reference sequence). V lost 2 bases to trimming and J lost 8 bases; unmatched junction nucleotides: 3. The DNA for the CDR3 is TGCAGTGCTAGAAGACTAGCGGGAGAAGGGGAGCTGTTTTTT. It codes for CSARRLAGEGELFF.

This clonotype has at least ten counts. The genes are TRBV28 and TRBJ1-1; D is uncertain. CDR1 and CDR2 (germline): MDHEN, SYDVKM. The CDR3 runs 17 residues. Trimming pared 7 bases from V and 2 bases from J, leaving 23 bases between. The CDR3 sequence: CASKLHSKGFENTEAFF. CDR3 nucleotide sequence: TGTGCCAGCAAACTACACTCCAAGGGTTTCGAAAACACTGAAGCTTTCTTT.

This clonotype was detected ten times or more. The chain joins TRBV12-3 or TRBV12-4 to TRBJ2-7; 7 positions match TRBD1. The CDR3 totals 14 residues. Trimming removed 5 bases from V and 6 bases from J; junction bases left unmatched: 10. The DNA of the CDR3 is TGTGCCAGCAGTCCCGGGACAGTTTTTCGCGAGCAGTACTTC. This translates into CASSPGTVFREQYF.

This clonotype was found many times. The genes are TRBV30 and TRBJ1-2; D not resolved. The length of the CDR3 is 15 residues. Deletions cut 3 bases from V and 0 bases from J, with 14 bases between. Germline CDR1 reads GTSNPN; CDR2 reads SVGIG (reference sequence). The CDR3: CAWRGWRTSNYGYTF. In DNA form, the CDR3 reads TGTGCCTGGAGGGGGTGGAGGACGTCTAACTATGGCTACACCTTC.

This clonotype has a count of ten or more. V and J are TRBV29-1 and TRBJ1-4, with D perhaps TRBD1 (6 bases). This CDR3 is built from 14 residues. V was clipped by 6 bases and J by 6 bases, with 17 bases between them. The V gene's germline CDR1 is SQVTM and CDR2 ANQGSEA. The chain's CDR3 is CSVARRGRDEKLFF. The CDR3 nucleotides read TGCAGCGTCGCTCGCAGGGGAAGGGATGAAAAACTGTTTTTT.

This clonotype was recorded at least ten times. The CDR3 loop reads CASTPGRTNEQFF. The CDR3 DNA reads TGCGCCAGCACCCCGGGGCGGACGAATGAGCAGTTCTTC. This chain uses TRBV4-3 with TRBJ2-1; D might be TRBD1 or TRBD2, each matching 5 bases. V was cut by 7 bases and J by 7 bases, with 14 bases left in between. This CDR3 contains 13 residues. Germline lookup yields CDR1 LGHNA and CDR2 YSLEER.